The 12 T cell receptor beta chains below all came from one sample that was sequenced in a study of beta chain features in type 1 diabetes. cDNA synthesis used the whole RNA isolate, giving expressed TCRB sequences. Repertoires were generated with immunoSEQ multiplex PCR, while TCRdb's copy carries only in-frame clones and drops some. The table lists hundreds of thousands of clones, 15% to 18% of them singletons. The sequencing input was naive CD4+ T cells from blood. The source of these receptors is a man aged 18-30 years in good health.

The J gene is TRBJ2-1, the V gene TRBV28; D may be TRBD2 (7 bases). The CDR3 loop spans 17 amino acids. CDR1 and CDR2 (germline): MDHEN, SYDVKM. With 3 bases removed from V and 6 bases from J, the gap between germline ends came to 21 bases. CDR3 nucleotide sequence: TGTGCCAGCAGTTTCACCCTGGGGGGCGGGAGACGCAATGAGCAGTTCTTC. Its translation: CASSFTLGGGRRNEQFF.

The chain employs TRBV6-6 and TRBJ2-3; the D gene is possibly TRBD1 (5 bases). The CDR3 runs to 13 residues. V lost 0 bases and J 8 bases, leaving 9 bases between the germline ends. Germline CDR1 and CDR2: MNHNY and SVGAGI (reference sequence). The CDR3 loop reads CASSYSGDRTQYF. The CDR3 region has the DNA TGTGCCAGCAGTTACTCAGGGGATCGTACGCAGTATTTT.

This sequence joins TRBV7-9 and TRBJ1-1; D ambiguous. Germline V gives CDR1 SEHNR, CDR2 FQNEAQ (reference sequence). V was pared by 4 bases and J by 8 bases, with 32 bases between. The CDR3 spans 19 residues. The CDR3 sequence is CASSSGRAAAPRTGTEAFF. CDR3 sequence (DNA): TGTGCCAGCAGCTCCGGCCGTGCGGCCGCACCCCGAACGGGAACCGAAGCTTTCTTT.

A note on this clone: The sample has other DNA sequences that encode this CDR3 too. The chain joins TRBV6-6 to TRBJ1-3; D gene uncertain. Per the germline V gene, CDR1 is MNHNY and CDR2 is SVGAGI (reference sequence). Trimming shortened V by 0 bases and J by 4 bases, and 13 bases separated the two germline ends. The CDR3 runs 16 residues. The CDR3: CASSYSSMGSGNTIYF. The DNA of the CDR3 is TGTGCCAGCAGTTACTCGAGCATGGGGTCCGGAAACACCATATATTTT.

This clone appeared once. The rearrangement joins TRBV11-2 to TRBJ2-7, with D unclear. There are 13 residues in the CDR3. CDR1 is SGHAT and CDR2 is FQNNGV in the germline V gene. The V end lost 2 bases, the J end lost 0 bases, and 5 bases lay between the germline ends. The DNA of the CDR3 is TGTGCCAGCAGCTTACGGATCTCCTACGAGCAGTACTTC. This translates into CASSLRISYEQYF.

This clone was seen only a few times. The CDR3 DNA is TGTGCCAGCAGCCACCAGGGGAGGTCCACAGATACGCAGTATTTT. It codes for CASSHQGRSTDTQYF. The V call is TRBV25-1, the J call TRBJ2-3; D tentatively fits TRBD1 or TRBD2 (6 bases each). V was pared by 6 bases and J by 2 bases, with 15 bases between. Germline lookup yields CDR1 MGHDK and CDR2 SYGVNS. CDR3 length equals 15 residues.

The J gene is TRBJ2-1, the V gene TRBV28; unclear D gene. The CDR3 contains 12 residues. V lost 7 bases, J lost 5 bases, and 9 bases lay in between. The germline V gene has CDR1 MDHEN and CDR2 SYDVKM. The CDR3: CASKESNNEQFF. The DNA of the CDR3 is TGTGCCAGCAAAGAATCCAACAATGAGCAGTTCTTC.

The chain is built from TRBV5-6 and TRBJ2-3; D not certain. The germline V gene encodes CDR1 SGHDT and CDR2 YYEEEE. The CDR3 loop spans 11 amino acids. The ends were cut back, 5 bases at V and 6 bases at J, with 7 bases in the middle. CDR3 protein: CASSRVDTQYF. The CDR3 DNA reads TGTGCCAGCAGTCGGGTGGATACGCAGTATTTT.

The rearrangement uses TRBV4-2 and TRBJ2-7; D possibly corresponds to TRBD2 (5 bases). This CDR3 is built from 15 residues. V dropped 0 bases and J dropped 4 bases, with 13 bases sitting between them. CDR1 is LGHNA, CDR2 YNFKEQ, per germline. CDR3 amino acids: CASSQDKATRYEQYF. As DNA, the CDR3 is TGTGCCAGCAGCCAAGATAAGGCCACTAGGTACGAGCAGTACTTC.

In the case of this clone: The sample has other DNA sequences that encode this CDR3 too. The CDR3 region has the DNA TGCAGTGCCAGGACGGGCTACGAGCAGTACTTC. This gives the protein CSARTGYEQYF. The chain combines TRBV20-1 with TRBJ2-7; D is uncertain. V was pared by 6 bases and J by 3 bases, with 9 bases between. The CDR3 is made up of 11 amino acids. The germline V gene has CDR1 DFQATT and CDR2 SNEGSKA (reference sequence).

This clone was recorded a few times. The J gene is TRBJ1-1, the V gene TRBV19; D gene unclear. CDR3 length: 13 residues. V lost 6 bases and J 1 base, leaving 9 bases between the germline ends. CDR1 is LNHDA, CDR2 SQIVND, per germline (reference sequence). The CDR3 region is CASRLPANTEAFF. The CDR3 region has the DNA TGTGCCAGTAGACTACCAGCGAACACTGAAGCTTTCTTT.

The chain couples TRBV27 to TRBJ1-5, with D perhaps matching TRBD1 (6 bases). The CDR3 consists of 15 residues. Trimming pared 6 bases from V and 2 bases from J, leaving 14 bases between. Germline V gives CDR1 MNHEY, CDR2 SMNVEV (reference sequence). CDR3 protein: CASSRGQSRNQPQHF. The CDR3 DNA is TGTGCCAGCAGCCGAGGACAGAGTCGCAATCAGCCCCAGCATTTT.